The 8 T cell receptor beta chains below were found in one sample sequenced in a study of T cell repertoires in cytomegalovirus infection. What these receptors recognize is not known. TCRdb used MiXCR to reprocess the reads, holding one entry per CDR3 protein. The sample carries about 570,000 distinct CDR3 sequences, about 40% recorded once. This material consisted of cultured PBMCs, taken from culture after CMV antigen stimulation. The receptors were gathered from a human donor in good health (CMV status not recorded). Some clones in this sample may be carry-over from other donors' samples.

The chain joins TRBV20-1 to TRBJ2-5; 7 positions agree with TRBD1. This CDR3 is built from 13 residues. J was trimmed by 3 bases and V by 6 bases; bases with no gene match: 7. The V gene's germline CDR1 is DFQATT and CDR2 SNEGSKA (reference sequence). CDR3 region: CSASTGTKETQYF. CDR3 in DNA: TGCAGTGCGTCGACAGGGACCAAAGAGACCCAGTACTTC.

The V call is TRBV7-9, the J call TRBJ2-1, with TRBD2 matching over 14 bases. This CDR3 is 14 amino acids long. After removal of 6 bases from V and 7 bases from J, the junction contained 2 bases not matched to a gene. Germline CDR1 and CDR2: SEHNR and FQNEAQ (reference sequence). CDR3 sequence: CASRGLAGVNEQFF. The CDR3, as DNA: TGTGCCAGCAGGGGACTAGCGGGAGTAAATGAGCAGTTCTTC.

CDR3 DNA sequence: TGTGCCAGCAGCTTTCCCGGGGGCGGTTCACCCCTCCACTTT. As protein: CASSFPGGGSPLHF. J is TRBJ1-6 and V is TRBV11-1, with TRBD1 as a possible D gene (6 bases). Germline V gene lookup returns CDR1 SGHAT and CDR2 FQDESV (reference sequence). The CDR3 is made up of 14 amino acids. The ends were cut back, 3 bases at V and 9 bases at J, with 12 bases in the middle.

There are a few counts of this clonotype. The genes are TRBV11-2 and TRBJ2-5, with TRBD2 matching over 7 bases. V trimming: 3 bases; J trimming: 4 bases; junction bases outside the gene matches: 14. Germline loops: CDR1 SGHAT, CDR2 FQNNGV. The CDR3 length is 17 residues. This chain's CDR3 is CASSFPWAGEARETQYF. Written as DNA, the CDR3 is TGTGCCAGCAGCTTCCCCTGGGCGGGAGAGGCGAGAGAGACCCAGTACTTC.

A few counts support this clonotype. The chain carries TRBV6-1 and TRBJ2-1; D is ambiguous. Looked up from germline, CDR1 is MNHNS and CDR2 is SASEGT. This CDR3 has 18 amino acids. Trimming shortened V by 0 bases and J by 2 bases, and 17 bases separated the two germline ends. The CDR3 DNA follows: TGTGCCAGCAGTGAAGCGCCCCTACCTAGTAGTACCTACAATGAGCAGTTCTTC. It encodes CASSEAPLPSSTYNEQFF.

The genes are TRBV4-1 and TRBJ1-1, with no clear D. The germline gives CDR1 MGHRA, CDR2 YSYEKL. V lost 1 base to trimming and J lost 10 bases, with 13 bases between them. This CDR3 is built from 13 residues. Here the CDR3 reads CASSQVGSLGAFF. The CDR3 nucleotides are TGCGCCAGCAGCCAAGTCGGCAGTCTGGGAGCTTTCTTT.

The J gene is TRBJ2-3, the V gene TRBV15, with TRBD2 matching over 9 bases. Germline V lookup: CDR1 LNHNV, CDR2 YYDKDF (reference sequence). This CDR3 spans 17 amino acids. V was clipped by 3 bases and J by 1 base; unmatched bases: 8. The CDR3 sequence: CATSRPTSGGGTDTQYF. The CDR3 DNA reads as TGTGCCACCAGCAGGCCGACTAGCGGCGGGGGCACAGATACGCAGTATTTT.

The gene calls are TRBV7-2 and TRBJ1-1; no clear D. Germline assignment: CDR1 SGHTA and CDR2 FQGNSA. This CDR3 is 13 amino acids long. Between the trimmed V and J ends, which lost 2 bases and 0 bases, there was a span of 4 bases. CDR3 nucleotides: TGTGCCAGCAGCTTATACGTGAACACTGAAGCTTTCTTT. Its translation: CASSLYVNTEAFF.